This T cell receptor (beta chain) was profiled in a study of T cell repertoires in cytomegalovirus infection (dated by TCRdb to the late 2010s). Looking at the study overall: The HLA type of each donor mattered for the analysis, because public TCR beta signatures pointed to carriage of CMV infection along with the matching HLA type. Summary of the overall study and its limitations: In the ex vivo response, HLA-C-restricted CMV-specific TCR beta clonotypes were dominant, and in two of eight donors the single most frequent clonotype came from this HLA-C-restricted group. In both this cohort and an independent approximately 370-donor cohort, the cumulative frequency of public TCR beta family members distinguished carriers of CMV infection plus the relevant HLA type.

About this clonotype itself: The antigen it binds to is not known. Base qualities are not at hand, and no much larger clone is one base apart.

Sequencing used an Illumina HiSeq 1500. TCRdb trimmed the raw reads at Q25, called clones with MiXCR and kept productive beta chains. Merged by CDR3 protein, the rows form single entries marked with the most common genes and DNA. Recorded for this sample are about 450,000 distinct CDR3 sequences; 31% of them occurred a single time. The ten largest make up roughly 13% of the sample. There are 18 amino acids in the CDR3, from cysteine to phenylalanine inclusive. Only the CDR3 DNA is retained, 54 bases long and in frame from the first base. Relative to germline, V is missing 4 bases and J is missing 3 bases, with 13 bases of the junction outside any gene match. As encoded in the germline V gene (reference sequence), CDR1 is SGHNT while CDR2 is YYREEE.

Sequenced sample: PBMCs. The sequence is built from TRBV5-4 and TRBJ2-6; 7 bases in the junction line up with TRBD1. This receptor was obtained from a human donor in good health (CMV status not recorded). Some clones in this sample may be carry-over from other donors' samples. The DNA is as follows: TGTGCCAGCAGCAGCCACAGGGGCACAGTCTTTGGGGCCAACGTCCTGACTTTC. Translation gives CASSSHRGTVFGANVLTF. The full variable domain, with segments outside the CDR3 supplied by the reference TRBV5-4 and TRBJ2-6 proteins, appears as ETGVTQSPTHLIKTRGQQVTLRCSSQSGHNTVSWYQQALGQGPQFIFQYYREEENGRGNFPPRFSGLQFPNYSSELNVNALELDDSALYLCASSSHRGTVFGANVLTFGAGSRLTVL.